One T cell receptor beta chain is described in this entry. Trimming at V came to 8 bases and at J to 8 bases, leaving 9 bases not matched to a gene. The CDR3 totals 15 residues. Germline assignment: CDR1 SNHLY and CDR2 FYNNEI. TCRdb's table, derived via immunoSEQ multiplex PCR, lists solely in-frame clones and lacks some. Of roughly 250,000 clones listed, about 90% are singletons. This entry comes from a study of blood T cell repertoires in COVID-19. The source of this sequence is a woman aged 30 to 39 with acute COVID-19. The genes are TRBV2 and TRBJ1-4; 12 bases are a match to TRBD1. The material sequenced was PBMCs or T cells enriched from blood (not recorded which). CDR3: CASGTGGAGSEKLFF. The CDR3 coding sequence is TGTGCCAGCGGGACAGGGGGCGCGGGGAGCGAAAAACTGTTTTTT.